One sample yielded the 17 T cell receptor beta chains listed below, sequenced in a study of cytomegalovirus exposure and HLA in healthy donors. In the PCR, 60 Vbeta and 13 Jbeta primers were used. Repertoires were generated with immunoSEQ multiplex PCR, while TCRdb's copy carries only in-frame clones and drops some. The sample holds about 260,000 clones; 84% are singletons and the top ten take 2% to 2.5%. The sequencing sample was made of PBMCs. These receptors originate from a woman in her thirties or forties in good health and CMV-seropositive.

The chain joins TRBV19 to TRBJ2-7; 7 bases map to TRBD1. J lost 7 bases, V lost 6 bases, and 9 bases had no gene match. The CDR3 length is 13 residues. Germline values: CDR1 LNHDA, CDR2 SQIVND (reference sequence). The CDR3 nucleotides are TGTGCCAGTAGCGCTGGGACAGTGACTGAGCAGTACTTC. Its protein product is CASSAGTVTEQYF.

V gene TRBV14 combines with J gene TRBJ1-2; possibly TRBD1 for D (5 bases). Per germline, CDR1 SGHDN and CDR2 FVKESK. V lost 3 bases to trimming and J lost 4 bases, with 15 bases between them. There are 15 residues in the CDR3. The CDR3 DNA sequence: TGTGCCAGCAGCCAGGTCCAATCCGACAGCTATGGCTACACCTTC. Residues: CASSQVQSDSYGYTF.

The chain couples TRBV7-2 to TRBJ2-2; perhaps TRBD2 as D (5 bases). Trimming took 0 bases from V and 4 from J, leaving 12 bases between them. Germline V gene data show CDR1 as SGHTA and CDR2 as FQGNSA. CDR3 length: 16 amino acids. CDR3 protein: CASSLAAGLFTGELFF. The CDR3 nucleotides are TGTGCCAGCAGCTTAGCCGCGGGTCTCTTCACCGGGGAGCTGTTTTTT. Full variable domain (missing parts from reference TRBV7-2 and TRBJ2-2): GAGVSQSPSNKVTEKGKDVELRCDPISGHTALYWYRQSLGQGLEFLIYFQGNSAPDKSGLPSDRFSAERTGGSVSTLTIQRTQQEDSAVYLCASSLAAGLFTGELFFGEGSRLTVL.

The rearrangement joins TRBV30 to TRBJ2-1; 9 bases line up with TRBD2. With V trimmed by 5 bases and J by 9 bases, 11 bases remained unmatched. The CDR3 consists of 14 residues. From germline, CDR1 is GTSNPN and CDR2 SVGIG (reference sequence). The CDR3 spells CAWAGLAGGGEQFF. CDR3 nucleotide sequence: TGTGCCTGGGCGGGACTAGCTGGGGGGGGTGAGCAGTTCTTC.

This clone was detected only once. The J gene is TRBJ1-3, the V gene TRBV13; D remains ambiguous. This CDR3 has 17 amino acids. Germline values: CDR1 PRHDT, CDR2 FYEKMQ (reference sequence). Trimming stripped 5 bases from V and 3 bases from J, with 20 bases between. The DNA of the CDR3 is TGTGCCAGCAGCCGAAATCTCCTCGGCGGGTTTGGAAACACCATATATTTT. Protein sequence: CASSRNLLGGFGNTIYF. The complete variable domain, with remaining parts taken from reference TRBV13 and TRBJ1-3, reads AAGVIQSPRHLIKEKRETATLKCYPIPRHDTVYWYQQGPGQDPQFLISFYEKMQSDKGSIPDRFSAQQFSDYHSELNMSSLELGDSALYFCASSRNLLGGFGNTIYFGEGSWLTVV.

CDR3 protein: CASSVGPEDEQFF. CDR3 bases: TGTGCCAGCAGCGTAGGCCCCGAGGATGAGCAGTTCTTC. J is TRBJ2-1 and V is TRBV9; the D is unclear. Germline V gene sequence: CDR1 SGDLS, CDR2 YYNGEE. This CDR3 region has 13 residues. Trimming removed 0 bases at V and 8 bases at J, with 9 bases between.

This chain connects TRBV19 to TRBJ2-5, with 7 bases that match TRBD2. The CDR3 loop spans 13 amino acids. Germline values: CDR1 LNHDA, CDR2 SQIVND (reference sequence). V lost 5 bases to trimming and J lost 6 bases; unmatched junction nucleotides: 6. In DNA form, the CDR3 reads TGTGCCAGTAGTGGCGGGAGAGGGAAGACCCAGTACTTC. Its protein is CASSGGRGKTQYF. The entire variable domain, with the rest obtained from reference TRBV19 and TRBJ2-5, is as follows: DGGITQSPKYLFRKEGQNVTLSCEQNLNHDAMYWYRQDPGQGLRLIYYSQIVNDFQKGDIAEGYSVSREKKESFPLTVTSAQKNPTAFYLCASSGGRGKTQYFGPGTRLLVL.

This clone was seen once. V gene TRBV27 combines with J gene TRBJ1-1, with unresolved D. The CDR3 extends over 13 amino acids. Trimming took off 2 bases at V and 6 bases at J, with 10 bases between the two ends. Germline lookup yields CDR1 MNHEY and CDR2 SMNVEV (reference sequence). This CDR3 is CASSLDIGAEAFF. As DNA, the CDR3 is TGTGCCAGCAGTTTAGATATCGGGGCTGAAGCTTTCTTT.

The rearrangement links TRBV18 to TRBJ2-3; D remains ambiguous. Looked up from germline, CDR1 is KGHSH and CDR2 is LQKENI. CDR3 length: 15 amino acids. Trimming left V 4 bases short and J 2 bases short, with 13 bases between. CDR3 in amino acids: CASSLGPGSTDTQYF. CDR3 coding DNA: TGTGCCAGCTCACTTGGCCCCGGGTCCACAGATACGCAGTATTTT.

DNA of the CDR3: TGTGCCAGCGGATTACAGGGGGCAATCACTGAAGCTTTCTTT. This sequence encodes CASGLQGAITEAFF. The V and J genes are TRBV28 and TRBJ1-1; 9 bases agree with TRBD1. There are 14 residues in the CDR3. Trimming took 8 bases from V and 4 from J; bases not matched to a gene: 8. The germline CDR1 and CDR2 sequences are MDHEN and SYDVKM.

V usage is TRBV19 and J usage is TRBJ2-7, with TRBD2 as a possible D gene (5 bases). Germline lookup yields CDR1 LNHDA and CDR2 SQIVND (reference sequence). The CDR3 consists of 15 residues. Trimming left V 4 bases short and J 0 bases short, with 13 bases between. The CDR3 DNA reads as TGTGCCAGTAGTAGGGGAGTCGGAAACTCCTACGAGCAGTACTTC. It is translated as CASSRGVGNSYEQYF. Combining the CDR3 with reference TRBV19 and TRBJ2-7 gives the whole variable domain DGGITQSPKYLFRKEGQNVTLSCEQNLNHDAMYWYRQDPGQGLRLIYYSQIVNDFQKGDIAEGYSVSREKKESFPLTVTSAQKNPTAFYLCASSRGVGNSYEQYFGPGTRLTVT.

V gene TRBV5-1 combines with J gene TRBJ2-2; no reliable D call. The germline V and J ends were trimmed by 0 bases and 2 bases, with 5 bases remaining between them. The CDR3 is made up of 14 amino acids. Germline V lookup: CDR1 SGHRS, CDR2 YFSETQ. CDR3 DNA: TGCGCCAGCAGCTTGGTCCCTAACACCGGGGAGCTGTTTTTT. Translated, it gives CASSLVPNTGELFF.

The chain employs TRBV10-3 and TRBJ2-1, with 8 bases matching TRBD2. Unmatched junction bases numbered 4, after V lost 0 bases and J lost 0 bases. CDR3 length: 17 amino acids. The germline V gene encodes CDR1 ENHRY and CDR2 SYGVKD. The CDR3 sequence: CAISESRLAGSYNEQFF. The CDR3 region has the DNA TGTGCCATCAGTGAGTCGAGGCTAGCGGGCTCCTACAATGAGCAGTTCTTC.

V and J are TRBV30 and TRBJ2-7; 7 positions agree with TRBD1. CDR1 and CDR2 from the germline V gene are GTSNPN and SVGIG (reference sequence). The junction had 16 bases not matched to a gene; V was cut back by 0 bases and J by 5 bases. CDR3 length: 17 residues. The CDR3 here is CAWSVLGAGTVDNEQYF. The CDR3 nucleotides read TGTGCCTGGAGTGTACTTGGGGCCGGGACAGTCGATAACGAGCAGTACTTC. Supplemented by reference TRBV30 and TRBJ2-7, the full variable domain reads SQTIHQWPATLVQPVGSPLSLECTVEGTSNPNLYWYRQAAGRGLQLLFYSVGIGQISSEVPQNLSASRPQDRQFILSSKKLLLSDSGFYLCAWSVLGAGTVDNEQYFGPGTRLTVT.

This clone has just a few counts. The chain employs TRBV7-8 and TRBJ1-2; weak D call: TRBD1 (6 bases). This CDR3 region has 12 residues. Germline CDR1 reads SGHVS; CDR2 reads FQNEAQ. V was clipped by 1 base and J by 7 bases, with 7 bases between them. CDR3 sequence: CASSLDRVGYTF. The CDR3 coding sequence is TGTGCCAGCAGCTTAGACAGGGTTGGCTACACCTTC.

The chain recombines TRBV5-4 with TRBJ2-1, with 11 bases matching TRBD2. Losses at the gene ends were 4 bases for V and 7 bases for J; bases not matched to a gene: 13. This CDR3 contains 17 residues. Germline values: CDR1 SGHNT, CDR2 YYREEE (reference sequence). CDR3 protein: CASSNPGTSGHKNEQFF. The CDR3 DNA reads as TGTGCCAGCAGCAATCCGGGGACTAGCGGCCATAAAAATGAGCAGTTCTTC.

This clone came up a few times. This rearrangement joins TRBV6-4 to TRBJ1-1; D is undetermined. The CDR3 has 12 amino acids. V lost 7 bases to trimming and J lost 5 bases, with 11 bases between them. Germline V gene sequence: CDR1 MRHNA, CDR2 SNTAGT. The CDR3 bases are TGTGCCAGCACCGCTTGGAGAACTGAAGCTTTCTTT. It codes for CASTAWRTEAFF.